This T cell receptor (beta chain) was found in a study of spatial heterogeneity in lung cancer. Regarding this clonotype: Its antigen is still unknown.

General study points: Follow-up blood showed ubiquitous expanded tumor TCRs less than blood at resection did.

This CDR3 comprises 15 residues. CDR1 is DFQATT, CDR2 SNEGSKA, per germline (reference sequence). Between the trimmed V and J ends, which lost 6 bases and 1 base, there was a span of 19 bases. One entry per CDR3 protein, called by TCRdb with MiXCR from the 5' RACE reads. The profile shows more than 75,000 distinct CDR3 sequences, roughly 12% of them singletons. Time point of the sample: sample taken at primary tumor resection. Tumor, nontumor lung or frozen PBMC supplied whole RNA, sequenced without sorting. The source was PBMCs, collected at surgery. The V and J genes are TRBV20-1 and TRBJ2-7, with a tentative D call TRBD1 (6 bases). This TCR was recovered from a male donor with early-stage non-small cell lung cancer. In DNA form, the CDR3 reads TGCAGTGCCCAAAATGGACAGTCTTATTCCTACGAGCAGTACTTC. Its protein is CSAQNGQSYSYEQYF.